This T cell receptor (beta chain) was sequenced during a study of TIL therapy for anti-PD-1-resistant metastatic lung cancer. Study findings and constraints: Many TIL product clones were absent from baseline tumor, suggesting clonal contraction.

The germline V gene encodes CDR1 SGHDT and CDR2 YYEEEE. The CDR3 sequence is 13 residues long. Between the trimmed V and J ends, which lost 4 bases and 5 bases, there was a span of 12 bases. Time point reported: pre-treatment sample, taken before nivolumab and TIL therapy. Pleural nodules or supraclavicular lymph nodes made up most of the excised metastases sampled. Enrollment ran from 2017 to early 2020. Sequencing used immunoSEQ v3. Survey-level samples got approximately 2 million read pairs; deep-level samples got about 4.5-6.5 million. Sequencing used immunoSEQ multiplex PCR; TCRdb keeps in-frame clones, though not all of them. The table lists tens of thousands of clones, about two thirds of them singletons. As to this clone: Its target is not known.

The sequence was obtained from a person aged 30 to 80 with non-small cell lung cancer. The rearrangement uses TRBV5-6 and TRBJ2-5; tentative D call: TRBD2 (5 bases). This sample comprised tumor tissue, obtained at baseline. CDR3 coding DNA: TGTGCCAGCAGCGAGGGAATACGGGAGACCCAGTACTTC. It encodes CASSEGIRETQYF.